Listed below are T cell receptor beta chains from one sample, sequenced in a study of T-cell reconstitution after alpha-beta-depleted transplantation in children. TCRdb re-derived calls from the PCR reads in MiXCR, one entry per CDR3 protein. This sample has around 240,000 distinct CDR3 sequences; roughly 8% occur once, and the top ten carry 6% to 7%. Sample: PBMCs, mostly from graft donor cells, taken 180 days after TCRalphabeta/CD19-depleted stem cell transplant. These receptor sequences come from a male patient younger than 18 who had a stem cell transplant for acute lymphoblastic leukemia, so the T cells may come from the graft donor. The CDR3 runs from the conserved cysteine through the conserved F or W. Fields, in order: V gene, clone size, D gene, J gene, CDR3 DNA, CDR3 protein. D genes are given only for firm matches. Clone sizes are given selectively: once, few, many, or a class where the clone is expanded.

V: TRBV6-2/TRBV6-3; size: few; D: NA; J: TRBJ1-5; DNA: TGTGCCAGCAGTTCCAGAGGAGGGAGAGGGGATCAGCCCCAGCATTTT; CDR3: CASSSRGGRGDQPQHF
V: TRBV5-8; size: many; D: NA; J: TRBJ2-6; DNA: TGTGCCAGCAGCCTGGCCCCCTCTGGGGCCAACGTCCTGACTTTC; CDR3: CASSLAPSGANVLTF
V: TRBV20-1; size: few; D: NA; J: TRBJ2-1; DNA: TGCAGTTGGGGCCTCTACAATGAGCAGTTCTTC; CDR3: CSWGLYNEQFF
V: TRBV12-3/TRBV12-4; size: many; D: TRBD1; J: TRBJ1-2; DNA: TGTGCCAGCAGTTTAACGGGACAGGGTGACTATGGCTACACCTTC; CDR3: CASSLTGQGDYGYTF
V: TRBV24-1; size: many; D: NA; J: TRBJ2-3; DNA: TGTGCCACCAGTGGGGACAGCACAGATACGCAGTATTTT; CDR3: CATSGDSTDTQYF
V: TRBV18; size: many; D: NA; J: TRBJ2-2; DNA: TGTGCCAGCTCACTTCCAAGTCTCGCGAACACCGGGGAGCTGTTTTTT; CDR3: CASSLPSLANTGELFF
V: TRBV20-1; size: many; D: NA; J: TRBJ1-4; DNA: TGCAGTGTTCCGGCGAGTGGGTCTAATGAAAAACTGTTTTTT; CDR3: CSVPASGSNEKLFF
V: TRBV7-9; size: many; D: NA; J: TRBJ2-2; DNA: TGTGCCAGCAGCTTAGATCCGTACGGGGAGCTGTTTTTT; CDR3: CASSLDPYGELFF
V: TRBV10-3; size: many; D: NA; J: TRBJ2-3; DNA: TGTGCCGCCCGGGGGGCGGGGACAGATACGCAGTATTTT; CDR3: CAARGAGTDTQYF
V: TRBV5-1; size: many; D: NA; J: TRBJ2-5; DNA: TGCGCCAGCAGCGACGGACAGCGCTTGGAGACCCAGTACTTC; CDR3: CASSDGQRLETQYF
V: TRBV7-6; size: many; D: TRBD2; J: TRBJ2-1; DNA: TGTGCCAGCAGCTTAGTTAGATCGACGGGAGGGCCTGATGAGCAGTTCTTC; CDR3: CASSLVRSTGGPDEQFF
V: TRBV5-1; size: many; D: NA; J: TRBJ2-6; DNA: TGCGCCAGCAGCCTTCTACGAGCTGGGGCCAACGTCCTGACTTTC; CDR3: CASSLLRAGANVLTF
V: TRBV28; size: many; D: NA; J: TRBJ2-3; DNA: TGTGCCAGCAGTTTGTTGTTCCCTCGCTCAGATACGCAGTATTTT; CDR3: CASSLLFPRSDTQYF
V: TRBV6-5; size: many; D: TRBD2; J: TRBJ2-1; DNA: TGTGCCAGCAGGGCCCTAGCGGGGGGGTACAATGAGCAGTTCTTC; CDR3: CASRALAGGYNEQFF
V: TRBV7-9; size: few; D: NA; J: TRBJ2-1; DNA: TGTGCCAGCAGCGGGATCGACCGCTCCGGGAACAATGAGCAGTTCTTC; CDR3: CASSGIDRSGNNEQFF
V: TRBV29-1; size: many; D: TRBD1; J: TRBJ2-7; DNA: TGCAGCGTTGGGACAGGGGACTCCTACGAGCAGTACTTC; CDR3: CSVGTGDSYEQYF
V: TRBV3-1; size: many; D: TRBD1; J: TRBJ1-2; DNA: TGTGCCAGCAGCGACAGGGGTAACTATGGCTACACCTTC; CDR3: CASSDRGNYGYTF
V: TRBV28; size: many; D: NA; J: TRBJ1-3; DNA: TGTGCCAGCAGTTCGGTCGGAAACACCATATATTTT; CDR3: CASSSVGNTIYF
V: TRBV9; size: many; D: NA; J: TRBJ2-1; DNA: TGTGCCAGCAGCGTCTACGAGGGGGGGAACTCCTACAATGAGCAGTTCTTC; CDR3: CASSVYEGGNSYNEQFF
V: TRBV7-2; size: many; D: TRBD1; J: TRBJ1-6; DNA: TGTGCCAGCAGCTCCTCAGGGGGACACTTTAATTCACCCCTCCACTTT; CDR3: CASSSSGGHFNSPLHF
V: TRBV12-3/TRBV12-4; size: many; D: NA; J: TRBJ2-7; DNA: TGTGCCAGCAGCCCTGGGCCCGAGCAGTACTTC; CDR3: CASSPGPEQYF
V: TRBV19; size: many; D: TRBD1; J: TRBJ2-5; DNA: TGTGCCAGTACCCCCCTTCCGGGACAGGGGGTATCTCAAGAGACCCAGTACTTC; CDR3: CASTPLPGQGVSQETQYF
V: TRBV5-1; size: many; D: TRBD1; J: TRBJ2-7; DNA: TGCGCCAGCAGCGGAGGGACAGGGGGCGGGTACGAGCAGTACTTC; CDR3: CASSGGTGGGYEQYF
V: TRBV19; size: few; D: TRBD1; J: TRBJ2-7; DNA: TGTGCCAGTAGTATTCGACAGGGCTCCTACGAGCAGTACTTC; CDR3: CASSIRQGSYEQYF
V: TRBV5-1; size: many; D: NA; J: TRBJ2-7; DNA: TGCGCCAGCAGCGCCTACAGGGATCGTGGGTCCTACGAGCAGTACTTC; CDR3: CASSAYRDRGSYEQYF
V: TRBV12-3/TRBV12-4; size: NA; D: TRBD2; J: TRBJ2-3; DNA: TGTGCCAGCAGTGGGACTAGCGGGAGGACAGATACGCAGTATTTT; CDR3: CASSGTSGRTDTQYF
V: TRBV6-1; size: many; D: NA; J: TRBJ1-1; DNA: TGTGCCAGCAGCTCCCTGGGCTCTATTCACACTGAAGCTTTCTTT; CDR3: CASSSLGSIHTEAFF
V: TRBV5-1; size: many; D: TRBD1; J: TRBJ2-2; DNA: TGCGCCAGCAGCTTGGACAGGGGTGACACCGGGGAGCTGTTTTTT; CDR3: CASSLDRGDTGELFF
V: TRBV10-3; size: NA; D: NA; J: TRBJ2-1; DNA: TGTGCCATTGGGGCAGGGACAACCAACAATGAGCAGTTCTTC; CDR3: CAIGAGTTNNEQFF
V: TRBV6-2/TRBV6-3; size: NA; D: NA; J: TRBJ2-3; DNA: TGTGCCAGCAGTTTTGAGAGACATCCGGGCACATATACGCAGTATTTT; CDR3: CASSFERHPGTYTQYF
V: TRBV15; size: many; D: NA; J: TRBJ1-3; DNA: TGTGCCACCAGAAGGGACGGGAGCTCTGGAAACACCATATATTTT; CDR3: CATRRDGSSGNTIYF
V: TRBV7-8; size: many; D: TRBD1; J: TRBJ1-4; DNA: TGTGCCAGCAGCCCTAGGACAGGGAGTAATGAAAAACTGTTTTTT; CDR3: CASSPRTGSNEKLFF
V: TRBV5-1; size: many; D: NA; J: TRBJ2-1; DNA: TGCGCCAGCAGCTTGTCGGTCGAGCAGTTCTTC; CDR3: CASSLSVEQFF
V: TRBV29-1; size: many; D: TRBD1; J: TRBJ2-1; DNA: TGCAGCGTTGTGGGGGAACCCCAGGGGGCCTACAATGAGCAGTTCTTC; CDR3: CSVVGEPQGAYNEQFF
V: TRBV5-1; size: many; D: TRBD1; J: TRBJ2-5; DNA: TGCGCCAGTGGACAGGGACAAGAGACCCAGTACTTC; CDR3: CASGQGQETQYF
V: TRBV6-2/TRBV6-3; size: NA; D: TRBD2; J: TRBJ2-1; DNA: TGTGCCAGCGGTCGCGTAGCGGGAGCGATCAATGAGCAGTTCTTC; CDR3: CASGRVAGAINEQFF